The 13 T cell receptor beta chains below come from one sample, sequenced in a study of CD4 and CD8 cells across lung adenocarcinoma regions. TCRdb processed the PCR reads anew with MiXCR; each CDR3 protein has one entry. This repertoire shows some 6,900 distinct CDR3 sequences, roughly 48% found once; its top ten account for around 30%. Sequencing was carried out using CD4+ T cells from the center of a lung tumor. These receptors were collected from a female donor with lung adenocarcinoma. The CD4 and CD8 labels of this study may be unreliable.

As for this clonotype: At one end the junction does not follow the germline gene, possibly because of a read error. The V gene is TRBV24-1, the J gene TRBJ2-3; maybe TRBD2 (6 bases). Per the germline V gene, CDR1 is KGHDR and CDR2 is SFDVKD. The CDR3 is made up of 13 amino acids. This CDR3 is CATGGGAKDTQYF. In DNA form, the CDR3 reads TGTGCCACCGGTGGCGGGGCGAAAGATACGCAGTACTTT.

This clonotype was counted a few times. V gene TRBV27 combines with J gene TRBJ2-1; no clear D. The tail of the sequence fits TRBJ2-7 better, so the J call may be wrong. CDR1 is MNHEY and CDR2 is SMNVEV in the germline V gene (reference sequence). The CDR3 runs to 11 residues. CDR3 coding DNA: TGTGCCAGCCAAAGCTCCTACGAGCAGTACTTC. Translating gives CASQSSYEQYF.

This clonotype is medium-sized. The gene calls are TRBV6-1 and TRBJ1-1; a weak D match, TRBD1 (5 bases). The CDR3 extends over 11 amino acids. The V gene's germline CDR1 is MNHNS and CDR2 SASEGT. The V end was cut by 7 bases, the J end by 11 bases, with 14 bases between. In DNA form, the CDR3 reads TGTGCCAGCACCCGACAAGGGGTGGCTTTCTTT. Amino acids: CASTRQGVAFF.

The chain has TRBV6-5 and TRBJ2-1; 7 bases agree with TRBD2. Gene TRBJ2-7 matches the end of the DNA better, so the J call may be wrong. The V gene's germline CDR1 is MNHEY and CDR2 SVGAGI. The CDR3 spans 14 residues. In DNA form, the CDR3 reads TGTGCCAGCAGTTACAGGACTAGTTACAATGAGCAGTACTTC. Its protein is CASSYRTSYNEQYF.

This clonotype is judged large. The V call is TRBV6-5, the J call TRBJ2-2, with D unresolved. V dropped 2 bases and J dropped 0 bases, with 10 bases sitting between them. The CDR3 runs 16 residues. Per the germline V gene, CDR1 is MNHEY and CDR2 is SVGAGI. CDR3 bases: TGTGCCAGCAGTTACGGGGTGGTCACGAACACCGGGGAGCTGTTTTTT. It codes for CASSYGVVTNTGELFF.

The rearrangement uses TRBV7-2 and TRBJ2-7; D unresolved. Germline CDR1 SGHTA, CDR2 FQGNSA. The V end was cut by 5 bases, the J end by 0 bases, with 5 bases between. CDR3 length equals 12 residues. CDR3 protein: CASSQSSYEQYF. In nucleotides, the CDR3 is TGTGCCAGCAGCCAGTCCTCCTACGAGCAGTACTTC.

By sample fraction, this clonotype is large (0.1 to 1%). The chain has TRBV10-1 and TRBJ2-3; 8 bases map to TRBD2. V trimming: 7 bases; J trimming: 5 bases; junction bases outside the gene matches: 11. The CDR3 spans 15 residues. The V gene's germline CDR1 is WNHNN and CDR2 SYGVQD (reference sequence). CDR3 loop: CASTREGLRGDTQYF. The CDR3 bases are TGCGCCAGCACCCGGGAGGGCCTAAGAGGAGATACGCAGTATTTT.

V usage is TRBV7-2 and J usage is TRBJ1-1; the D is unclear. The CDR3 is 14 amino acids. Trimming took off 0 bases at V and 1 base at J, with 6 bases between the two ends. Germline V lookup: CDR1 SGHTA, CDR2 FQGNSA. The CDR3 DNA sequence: TGTGCCAGCAGCTTAGCTTACACGAACACTGAAGCTTTCTTT. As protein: CASSLAYTNTEAFF.

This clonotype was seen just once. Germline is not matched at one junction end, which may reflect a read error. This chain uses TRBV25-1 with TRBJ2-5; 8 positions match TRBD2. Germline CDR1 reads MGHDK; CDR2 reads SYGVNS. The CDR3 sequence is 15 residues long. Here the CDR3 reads CGAGTGGRAGETQYF. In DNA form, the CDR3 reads TGTGGCGCGGGTACCGGGGGGCGAGCGGGAGAGACCCAGTATTTC.

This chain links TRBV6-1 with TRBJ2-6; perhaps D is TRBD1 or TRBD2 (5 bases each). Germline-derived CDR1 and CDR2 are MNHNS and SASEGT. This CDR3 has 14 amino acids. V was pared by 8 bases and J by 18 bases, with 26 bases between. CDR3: CASGTLSGANDQTF. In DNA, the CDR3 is TGTGCCAGCGGGACCCTCTCTGGGGCCAACGACCAGACTTTC.

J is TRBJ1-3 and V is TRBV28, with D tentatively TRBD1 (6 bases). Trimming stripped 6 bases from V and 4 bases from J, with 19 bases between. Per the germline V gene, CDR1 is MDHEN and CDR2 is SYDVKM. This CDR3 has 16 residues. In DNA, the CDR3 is TGTGCCAGCAGGGCTGCGCACGGGACATCGGGAAACACCATATATTTT. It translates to CASRAAHGTSGNTIYF.

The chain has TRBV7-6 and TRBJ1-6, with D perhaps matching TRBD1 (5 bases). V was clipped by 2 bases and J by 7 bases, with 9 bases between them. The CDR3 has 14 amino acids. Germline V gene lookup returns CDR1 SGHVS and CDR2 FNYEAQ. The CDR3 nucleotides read TGTGCCAGCAGCTTATCAGGGACGAATTCACCCCTCCACTTT. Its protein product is CASSLSGTNSPLHF.

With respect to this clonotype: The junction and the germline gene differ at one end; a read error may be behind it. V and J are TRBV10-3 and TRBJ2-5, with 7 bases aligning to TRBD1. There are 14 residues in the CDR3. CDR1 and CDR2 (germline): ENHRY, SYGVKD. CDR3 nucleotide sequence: TGTGCCATCAGTGGGGGACAGAGCACAGAGACGCAGTATTTC. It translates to CAISGGQSTETQYF.